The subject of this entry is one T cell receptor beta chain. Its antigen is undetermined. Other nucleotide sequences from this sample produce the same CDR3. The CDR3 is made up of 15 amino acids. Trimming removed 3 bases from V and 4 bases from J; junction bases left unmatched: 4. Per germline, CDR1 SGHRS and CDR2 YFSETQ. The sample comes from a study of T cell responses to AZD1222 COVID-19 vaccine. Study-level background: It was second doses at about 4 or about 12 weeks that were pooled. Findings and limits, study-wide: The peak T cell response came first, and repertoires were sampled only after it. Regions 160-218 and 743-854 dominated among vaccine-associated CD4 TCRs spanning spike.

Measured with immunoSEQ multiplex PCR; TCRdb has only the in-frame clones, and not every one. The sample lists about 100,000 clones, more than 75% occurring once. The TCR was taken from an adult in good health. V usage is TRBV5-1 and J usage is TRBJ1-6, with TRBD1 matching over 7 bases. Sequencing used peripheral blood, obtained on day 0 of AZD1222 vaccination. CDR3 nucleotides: TGCGCCAGCAGCTCTGGGACAGCTTATAATTCACCCCTCCACTTT. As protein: CASSSGTAYNSPLHF.